This entry lists 30 T cell receptor beta chains sequenced from one sample in a study of identical twins. Each CDR3 protein is one row after TCRdb ran MiXCR on the 5' RACE reads. The data contain around 250,000 distinct CDR3 sequences, roughly 7% of them singletons. These data were likewise used in another study, on yellow fever vaccine responses in identical twins.

The specimen sequenced was memory (CD45RO+) T cells sorted from blood. These receptors came from a woman aged 18-29 years in good health.

The chain joins TRBV5-1 to TRBJ2-5; D is perhaps TRBD1 (5 bases). The germline V gene encodes CDR1 SGHRS and CDR2 YFSETQ. The CDR3 is 13 amino acids. Trimming cost V 0 bases and J 5 bases, with 8 bases left between them. In DNA form, the CDR3 reads TGCGCCAGCAGCTTGGCCAGGGCGGAGACCCAGTACTTC. Translation: CASSLARAETQYF.

This clonotype was seen repeatedly, ten times or more. The rearrangement uses TRBV5-1 and TRBJ1-1, with 9 bases aligning to TRBD1. J was trimmed by 6 bases and V by 4 bases; bases with no gene match: 10. Germline V gene sequence: CDR1 SGHRS, CDR2 YFSETQ. There are 15 residues in the CDR3. The CDR3 here is CASSPGDRVSPEAFF. CDR3 nucleotides: TGCGCCAGCAGCCCCGGGGACAGGGTTAGCCCTGAAGCTTTCTTT.

This clonotype has more than one count but fewer than ten. The chain combines TRBV28 with TRBJ1-2; a weak D match, TRBD1 (6 bases). This CDR3 region has 14 residues. Germline CDR1 MDHEN, CDR2 SYDVKM. The V gene lost 2 bases and the J gene lost 4 bases, with 11 bases spanning the gap. The CDR3 nucleotides read TGTGCCAGCAGTTTAACACAGGGAGGCTATGGCTACACCTTC. This translates into CASSLTQGGYGYTF.

This clonotype has more than one count but fewer than ten. The chain joins TRBV5-1 to TRBJ2-1; perhaps TRBD2 as D (6 bases). The V gene's germline CDR1 is SGHRS and CDR2 YFSETQ. Trimming took 0 bases from V and 10 from J, leaving 17 bases between them. The CDR3 has 15 residues. Here the CDR3 DNA reads TGCGCCAGCAGCTTGGGGCGCGCGACTAGTGGCGAGCAGTTCTTC. Protein sequence: CASSLGRATSGEQFF.

The chain links TRBV20-1 to TRBJ2-7, with D hard to call. The CDR3 length is 12 residues. The V end lost 2 bases, the J end lost 6 bases, and 11 bases lay between the germline ends. The germline CDR1 and CDR2 sequences are DFQATT and SNEGSKA (reference sequence). The CDR3 sequence: CSARSNTLEQYV. CDR3 nucleotides: TGCAGTGCTAGATCTAATACGCTCGAGCAGTACGTC.

The CDR3 sequence: CASNGIGSPLHF. The CDR3 DNA follows: TGTGCCAGCAATGGGATTGGGTCACCCCTCCACTTT. This chain links TRBV6-5 with TRBJ1-6, with unresolved D. The CDR3 runs to 12 residues. Germline CDR1 is MNHEY and CDR2 is SVGAGI. V was clipped by 7 bases and J by 10 bases, with 11 bases between them.

V and J are TRBV20-1 and TRBJ2-3; D possibly corresponds to TRBD2 (7 bases). This CDR3 contains 15 residues. Per germline, CDR1 DFQATT and CDR2 SNEGSKA (reference sequence). Trimming cost V 6 bases and J 4 bases, with 20 bases left between them. The CDR3: CSAQRGGERADTQYF. CDR3 DNA: TGCAGTGCCCAGAGGGGGGGGGAGCGTGCAGATACGCAGTATTTT.

The sample holds a few counts of this clonotype. J is TRBJ2-2 and V is TRBV20-1; D tentatively reads TRBD1 or TRBD2 (6 bases each). Germline CDR1 DFQATT, CDR2 SNEGSKA (reference sequence). V lost 3 bases and J lost 0, with 11 bases in between. CDR3 length: 15 residues. The CDR3, as DNA: TGCAGTGCTAGGTGGGGGGCCGCGAACACCGGGGAGCTGTTTTTT. Translated, it gives CSARWGAANTGELFF.

Many counts were recorded for this clonotype. The conserved phenylalanine or tryptophan is not found at the CDR3 terminus, so this likely reflects a read error. The chain carries TRBV7-2 and TRBJ2-3; D is possibly TRBD1 or TRBD2 (6 bases each). Germline assignment: CDR1 SGHTA and CDR2 FQGNSA. The CDR3 sequence is 15 residues long. V lost 5 bases and J 5 bases, leaving 17 bases between the germline ends. The CDR3, as DNA: TGTGCCAGCAGCCTGAATGGGGGGCTCCTAGATACGCAGTATTAT. Translating it yields CASSLNGGLLDTQYY.

The J gene is TRBJ2-7, the V gene TRBV2, with TRBD1 matching over 8 bases. This CDR3 has 15 residues. The germline V gene encodes CDR1 SNHLY and CDR2 FYNNEI. The junction had 4 bases not matched to a gene; V was cut back by 3 bases and J by 0 bases. CDR3 coding DNA: TGTGCCAGCAGTGACAGGGGGCGCGACTCCTACGAGCAGTACTTC. Protein product: CASSDRGRDSYEQYF. Looking up the rest from reference TRBV2 and TRBJ2-7 gives the full variable domain: EPEVTQTPSHQVTQMGQEVILRCVPISNHLYFYWYRQILGQKVEFLVSFYNNEISEKSEIFDDQFSVERPDGSNFTLKIRSTKLEDSAMYFCASSDRGRDSYEQYFGPGTRLTVT.

The rearrangement joins TRBV10-3 to TRBJ2-3, with 11 bases identical to TRBD1. Germline CDR1 is ENHRY and CDR2 is SYGVKD. The trim removed 7 bases at V and 5 bases at J, leaving 5 bases unmatched. The CDR3 sequence is 14 residues long. The DNA for the CDR3 is TGTGCCATCACCCGGACAGGGGGCGTAGATACGCAGTATTTT. It is translated as CAITRTGGVDTQYF.

In its sample, this clonotype was seen many times. This chain joins TRBV10-3 and TRBJ2-7; possibly TRBD1 for D (6 bases). The CDR3 is made up of 11 amino acids. With 3 bases removed from V and 9 bases from J, the gap between germline ends came to 9 bases. The germline V gene encodes CDR1 ENHRY and CDR2 SYGVKD. The CDR3 DNA sequence: TGTGCCATCAGTGACAGGGGCGTGCAGTACGTC. Amino acid sequence: CAISDRGVQYV.

This clonotype was observed a handful of times. CDR3 protein: CASRPQGKGLQETQYF. CDR3 coding DNA: TGTGCCAGCAGACCTCAGGGGAAGGGTCTACAAGAGACCCAGTACTTC. This chain joins TRBV3-1 and TRBJ2-5, with D maybe TRBD1 (6 bases). CDR1 is LGHDT and CDR2 is YNNKEL in the germline V gene (reference sequence). The CDR3 loop spans 16 amino acids. The V and J ends lost 6 bases and 2 bases respectively, with 19 bases between them.

This clonotype has ten or more counts. The chain couples TRBV29-1 to TRBJ2-3, with D maybe TRBD2 (5 bases). This CDR3 spans 14 amino acids. Trimming removed 6 bases at V and 5 bases at J, with 18 bases between. Germline CDR1 and CDR2: SQVTM and ANQGSEA. CDR3: CSVSLSPREDTQYF. CDR3 in DNA: TGCAGCGTGTCCCTTTCCCCCCGGGAAGATACGCAGTATTTT.

In this sample, this clonotype turned up a few times. This CDR3 reads CASSEGQRNTGELFF. As DNA, the CDR3 is TGTGCCAGCAGCGAGGGACAGAGGAACACCGGGGAGCTGTTTTTT. The gene calls are TRBV11-1 and TRBJ2-2, with 7 positions matching TRBD1. Germline V gene lookup returns CDR1 SGHAT and CDR2 FQDESV (reference sequence). Losses at the gene ends were 5 bases for V and 1 base for J; bases not matched to a gene: 4. CDR3 length: 15 residues. The variable domain in full, completed from reference TRBV11-1 and TRBJ2-2, reads EAEVAQSPRYKITEKSQAVAFWCDPISGHATLYWYRQILGQGPELLVQFQDESVVDDSQLPKDRFSAERLKGVDSTLKIQPAELGDSAMYLCASSEGQRNTGELFFGEGSRLTVL.

The V gene is TRBV10-3, the J gene TRBJ1-5, with D possibly TRBD1 on 6 matching bases. The CDR3 length is 14 residues. Per the germline V gene, CDR1 is ENHRY and CDR2 is SYGVKD. Trimming removed 4 bases at V and 0 bases at J, with 7 bases between. CDR3 DNA sequence: TGTGCCATCAGTGGAGGGGGTAGCAATCAGCCCCAGCATTTT. Protein product: CAISGGGSNQPQHF.

This chain links TRBV10-3 with TRBJ2-1, with a weak D call TRBD1 (6 bases). From germline, CDR1 is ENHRY and CDR2 SYGVKD. Trimming took off 6 bases at V and 5 bases at J, with 11 bases between the two ends. The CDR3 length is 13 residues. For the CDR3, the DNA is TGTGCCATCAGCCGGGACATAGACAATGAGCAGTTCTTC. Its protein is CAISRDIDNEQFF.

This clonotype was detected ten times or more. The chain employs TRBV25-1 and TRBJ2-5, with D tentatively TRBD2 (6 bases). Germline V lookup: CDR1 MGHDK, CDR2 SYGVNS. The CDR3 consists of 16 residues. V was cut by 3 bases and J by 1 base, with 15 bases left in between. The CDR3 bases are TGTGCCAGCAGTGATTCCCTGGCGGGGAGCCAAGAGACCCAGTACTTC. It is translated as CASSDSLAGSQETQYF.

This clonotype was seen more than once but under ten times. The chain carries TRBV10-3 and TRBJ2-3; TRBD1 matches at 9 bases. The germline V gene encodes CDR1 ENHRY and CDR2 SYGVKD. The CDR3 sequence is 15 residues long. V lost 11 bases, J lost 4 bases, and 13 bases stayed unmatched. This chain's CDR3 is CAARGGQGVPDTQYF. As DNA, the CDR3 is TGTGCCGCAAGGGGGGGACAGGGAGTACCAGATACGCAGTATTTT.

This clonotype was recorded at least ten times. The gene calls are TRBV12-3 or TRBV12-4 and TRBJ2-7; possibly TRBD2 for D (5 bases). Trimming stripped 7 bases from V and 5 bases from J, with 15 bases between. CDR3 length: 13 residues. The CDR3 DNA reads as TGTGCCAGCAAGCGGCCCTCGGGGAACGAGCAGTACTTC. Protein: CASKRPSGNEQYF.

The rearrangement links TRBV2 to TRBJ1-2, with a possible D match to TRBD1 (5 bases). CDR1 and CDR2 (germline): SNHLY, FYNNEI. The V end was cut by 1 base, the J end by 8 bases, with 11 bases between. The CDR3 spans 13 residues. The DNA for the CDR3 is TGTGCCAGCAGTGAAGGAGGGGCGCGGGGCTACACCTTC. Amino acid sequence: CASSEGGARGYTF.

This clonotype showed up just a few times. The DNA of the CDR3 is TGCGCCAGCAGCCCAGGACTAGCGGGGGATGGAGAGACCCAGTACTTC. This translates into CASSPGLAGDGETQYF. This chain joins TRBV5-1 and TRBJ2-5; 13 bases align to TRBD2. The V segment lost 4 bases and the J segment 4 bases; nucleotides outside the gene matches: 7. The germline V gene has CDR1 SGHRS and CDR2 YFSETQ. The CDR3 sequence is 16 residues long.

This clonotype has a count of ten or more. The chain has TRBV12-3 or TRBV12-4 and TRBJ2-1; 12 bases align to TRBD2. Unmatched junction bases numbered 2, after V lost 8 bases and J lost 9 bases. There are 12 residues in the CDR3. In DNA, the CDR3 is TGTGCCAGCGGACTAGCGGGGTTTGAGCAGTTCTTC. This codes for CASGLAGFEQFF.

The chain is built from TRBV6-2 or TRBV6-3 and TRBJ1-1; maybe TRBD1 (6 bases). The CDR3 is 14 residues long. Trimming shortened V by 2 bases and J by 4 bases, and 11 bases separated the two germline ends. CDR1 and CDR2 from the germline V gene are MNHEY and SVGEGT. The CDR3 reads CASSYPQGSTEAFF. CDR3 in DNA: TGTGCCAGCAGTTACCCACAGGGATCCACTGAAGCTTTCTTT.

This clonotype was picked up a small number of times. The rearrangement uses TRBV20-1 and TRBJ2-1, with 9 positions matching TRBD2. This CDR3 spans 14 amino acids. From germline, CDR1 is DFQATT and CDR2 SNEGSKA (reference sequence). V lost 5 bases, J lost 15 bases, and 17 bases stayed unmatched. The CDR3 spells CSARKGLAIEEGFF. The CDR3 bases are TGCAGTGCTCGAAAGGGACTAGCCATCGAGGAGGGGTTCTTC.

Many counts were recorded for this clonotype. The chain uses TRBV2 and TRBJ1-2; weak D call: TRBD1 (5 bases). Germline loops: CDR1 SNHLY, CDR2 FYNNEI. The ends were cut back, 7 bases at V and 8 bases at J, with 17 bases in the middle. The CDR3 has 13 amino acids. CDR3 DNA sequence: TGTGCCAGCAACCTCGGGACCTCGAACGGCTACACCTTC. Translation: CASNLGTSNGYTF.

The gene calls are TRBV7-8 and TRBJ2-7, with no clear D. The CDR3 consists of 14 residues. The V gene's germline CDR1 is SGHVS and CDR2 FQNEAQ. With 4 bases removed from V and 0 bases from J, the gap between germline ends came to 10 bases. Written as DNA, the CDR3 is TGTGCCAGCAGCTCCCCAGCGAGCTCCTACGAGCAGTACTTC. This codes for CASSSPASSYEQYF.

This clonotype turned up a few times. J is TRBJ2-3 and V is TRBV27; 7 bases agree with TRBD2. CDR3 length: 19 amino acids. J was trimmed by 2 bases and V by 6 bases; bases with no gene match: 20. Germline CDR1 is MNHEY and CDR2 is SMNVEV (reference sequence). The CDR3 is CASRRYSAVGSGITDTQYF. The CDR3 nucleotides read TGTGCCAGCAGACGTTATTCGGCCGTAGGCAGCGGGATCACAGATACGCAGTATTTT.

The chain has TRBV11-2 and TRBJ2-6; D is undetermined. CDR3 size: 16 residues. Trimming pared 0 bases from V and 0 bases from J, leaving 6 bases between. Per germline, CDR1 SGHAT and CDR2 FQNNGV. CDR3 nucleotide sequence: TGTGCCAGCAGCTTAGACTTATACTCTGGGGCCAACGTCCTGACTTTC. This codes for CASSLDLYSGANVLTF. Filled out from reference TRBV11-2 and TRBJ2-6, the complete variable domain reads EAGVAQSPRYKIIEKRQSVAFWCNPISGHATLYWYQQILGQGPKLLIQFQNNGVVDDSQLPKDRFSAERLKGVDSTLKIQPAKLEDSAVYLCASSLDLYSGANVLTFGAGSRLTVL.

This clonotype was seen repeatedly, ten times or more. This chain connects TRBV7-6 to TRBJ2-3; 7 bases match TRBD2. V lost 1 base and J lost 3; bases outside the gene matches: 4. The CDR3 extends over 15 amino acids. Germline lookup yields CDR1 SGHVS and CDR2 FNYEAQ. The DNA for the CDR3 is TGTGCCAGCAGCTTAGGCGGGAGTAGGACAGATACGCAGTATTTT. It is translated as CASSLGGSRTDTQYF.